These 5 T cell receptor beta chains originate from one sample sequenced in a study of blood T cells in healthy people across ages. For the second PCR, which ran for roughly 7 to 11 cycles, a sample-barcoded 5' primer and a J-beta primer mix were used. In TCRdb, the 5' RACE reads were re-called with MiXCR into one record per CDR3 protein. This table has about 1.5 million distinct CDR3 sequences, approximately 39% appearing once. Sequencing was performed on blood. These receptors were obtained from a woman in her late teens or twenties in good health.

This clonotype was detected only a few times. The J gene is TRBJ2-3, the V gene TRBV27, with 13 bases lining up with TRBD2. CDR1 and CDR2 from the germline V gene are MNHEY and SMNVEV (reference sequence). With V trimmed by 5 bases and J by 3 bases, 8 bases remained unmatched. The CDR3 is 17 amino acids. CDR3 DNA: TGTGCCAGCAGTCCCTCGGGACTAGCGGGGAAGACAGATACGCAGTATTTT. This codes for CASSPSGLAGKTDTQYF.

In the case of this clonotype: A junction end diverges from the germline sequence, so it may reflect a read error. V is TRBV12-3 or TRBV12-4 and J is TRBJ1-2; D remains unclear. CDR3 length: 14 amino acids. The CDR3 region is CASSFREQLHGYTF. CDR3 nucleotide sequence: TGTGCCAGTAGTTTTAGGGAACAGCTGCATGGCTACACCTTC.

This clonotype was picked up a small number of times. The rearrangement uses TRBV6-6 and TRBJ1-1; D is unresolved. Germline values: CDR1 MNHNY, CDR2 SVGAGI (reference sequence). V was cut by 0 bases and J by 4 bases, with 6 bases left in between. The CDR3 is 13 residues long. The CDR3 here is CASSYSEPTEAFF. The CDR3 DNA is TGTGCCAGCAGTTACTCGGAGCCCACTGAAGCTTTCTTT.

This clonotype was counted between two and nine times. The chain has TRBV28 and TRBJ2-5; the match to TRBD2 covers 8 bases. This CDR3 spans 15 amino acids. V lost 6 bases and J lost 1; bases outside the gene matches: 7. Germline V lookup: CDR1 MDHEN, CDR2 SYDVKM. The CDR3 protein is CASSPLTSGQETQYF. CDR3 in DNA: TGTGCCAGCAGCCCCCTCACTAGCGGCCAAGAGACCCAGTACTTC.

A note on this clonotype: In this CDR3 the conserved last residue, phenylalanine or tryptophan, is missing, so a read error is likely. The chain recombines TRBV6-5 with TRBJ2-5; TRBD2 might be the D (6 bases). Per the germline V gene, CDR1 is MNHEY and CDR2 is SVGAGI. The CDR3 spans 13 residues. Trimming left V 6 bases short and J 3 bases short, with 11 bases between. CDR3 DNA sequence: TGTGCCAGCAGCCAGCGGGTTAAAGAGACCCAGTACGTC. Translating gives CASSQRVKETQYV.